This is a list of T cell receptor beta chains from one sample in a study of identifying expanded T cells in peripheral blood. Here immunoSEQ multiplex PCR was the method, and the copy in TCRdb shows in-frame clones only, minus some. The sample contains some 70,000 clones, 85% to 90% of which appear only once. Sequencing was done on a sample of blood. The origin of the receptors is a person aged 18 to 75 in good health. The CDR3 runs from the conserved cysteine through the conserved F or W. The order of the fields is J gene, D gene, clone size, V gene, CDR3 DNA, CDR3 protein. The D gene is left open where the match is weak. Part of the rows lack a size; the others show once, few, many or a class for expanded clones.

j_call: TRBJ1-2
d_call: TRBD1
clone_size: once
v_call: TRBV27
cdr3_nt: TGTGCCAGCAGTTTAGGCAGGGGGGAAGGCTACACCTTC
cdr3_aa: CASSLGRGEGYTF

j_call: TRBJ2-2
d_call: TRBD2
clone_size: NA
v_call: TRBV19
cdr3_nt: TGTGCCAGTAGTATAGATCTAGGCGGGAGAGCCGGGGAGCTGTTTTTT
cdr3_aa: CASSIDLGGRAGELFF

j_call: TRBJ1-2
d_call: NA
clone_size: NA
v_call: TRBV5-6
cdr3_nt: TGTGCCAGCAGCTTGGAGTTGGATATGCGCCTCTATGGCTACACCTTC
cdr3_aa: CASSLELDMRLYGYTF

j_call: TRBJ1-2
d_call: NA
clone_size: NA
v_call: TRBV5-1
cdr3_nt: TGCGCCAGCAGCCAACAGGGAGGTTATTCTGGCTACACCTTC
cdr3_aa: CASSQQGGYSGYTF

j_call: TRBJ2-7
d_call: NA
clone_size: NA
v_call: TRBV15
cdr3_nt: TGTGCCACCAGCAGAGATGTGGGGTACGAGCAGTACTTC
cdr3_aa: CATSRDVGYEQYF

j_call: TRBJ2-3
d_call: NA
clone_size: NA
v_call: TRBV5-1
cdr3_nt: TGCGCCAGCAGCCAAACTGAACCTAGCACAGATACGCAGTATTTT
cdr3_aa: CASSQTEPSTDTQYF

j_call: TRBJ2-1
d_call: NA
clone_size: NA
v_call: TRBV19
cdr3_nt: TGTGCCAGTAGTCCTAGCTCCTACAATGAGCAGTTCTTC
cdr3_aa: CASSPSSYNEQFF

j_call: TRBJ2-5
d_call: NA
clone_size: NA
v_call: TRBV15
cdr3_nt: TGTGCCACCAGCAGAGGATCTTATCAAGAGACCCAGTACTTC
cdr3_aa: CATSRGSYQETQYF

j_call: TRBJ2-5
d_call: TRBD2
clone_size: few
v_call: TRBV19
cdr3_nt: TGTGCCAGTAACGGCGGGGGGAGGGAGACCCAGTACTTC
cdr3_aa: CASNGGGRETQYF

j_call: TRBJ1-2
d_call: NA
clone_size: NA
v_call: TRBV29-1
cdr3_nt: TGCAGCGTTGAAGCCACGGACTATGGCTACACCTTC
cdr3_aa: CSVEATDYGYTF

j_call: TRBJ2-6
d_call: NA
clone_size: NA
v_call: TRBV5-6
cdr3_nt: TGTGCCAGCACCGCCGCGGGGAGCGGGGCCAACGTCCTGACTTTC
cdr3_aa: CASTAAGSGANVLTF

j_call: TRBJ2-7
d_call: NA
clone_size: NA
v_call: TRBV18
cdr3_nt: TGTGCCAGCTCACCATCAGGGATGGTCTACGAGCAGTACTTC
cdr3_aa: CASSPSGMVYEQYF

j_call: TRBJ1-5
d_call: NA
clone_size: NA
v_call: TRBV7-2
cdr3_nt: TGTGCCAGCAGCTTAGTCCAGGGAGGCAATCAGCCCCAGCATTTT
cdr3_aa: CASSLVQGGNQPQHF

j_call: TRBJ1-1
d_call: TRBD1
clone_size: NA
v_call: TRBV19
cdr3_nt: TGTGCCACCAAGGACAGGGGGAGTCCTGAAGCTTTCTTT
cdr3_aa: CATKDRGSPEAFF

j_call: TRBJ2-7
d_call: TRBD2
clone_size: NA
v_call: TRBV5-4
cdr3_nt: TGTGCCAGCAGCTACGGGACTAGCGGGGGACCTTACGAGCAGTACTTC
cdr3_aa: CASSYGTSGGPYEQYF

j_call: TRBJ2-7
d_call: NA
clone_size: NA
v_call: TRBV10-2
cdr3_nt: TGCGCCAGCAGGGAGTTCTCCTACGAGCAGTACTTC
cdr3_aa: CASREFSYEQYF

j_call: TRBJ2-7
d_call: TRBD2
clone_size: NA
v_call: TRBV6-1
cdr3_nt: TGTGCCAGCAGTCGCCAGAGCGGGAGTAGGGACGAGCAGTACTTC
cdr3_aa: CASSRQSGSRDEQYF

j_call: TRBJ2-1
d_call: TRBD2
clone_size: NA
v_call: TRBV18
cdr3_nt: TGTGCCAGCTCACTCCTAGCGGGAGGCTACAATGAGCAGTTCTTC
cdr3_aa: CASSLLAGGYNEQFF

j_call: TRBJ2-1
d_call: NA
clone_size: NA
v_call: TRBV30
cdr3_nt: TGTGCCTGGAGGGGACTTGACAATGAGCAGTTCTTC
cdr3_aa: CAWRGLDNEQFF

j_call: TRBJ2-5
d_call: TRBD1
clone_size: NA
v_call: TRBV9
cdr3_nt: TGTGCCAGCACTTCCGGGACAGCCCAAGAGACCCAGTACTTC
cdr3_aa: CASTSGTAQETQYF

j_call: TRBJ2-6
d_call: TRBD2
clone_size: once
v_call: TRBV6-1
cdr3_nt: TGTGCCAGCAGTGAAGGCGCCCATAGCGGGGGGGCTAACGGGGCCAACGTCCTGACTTTC
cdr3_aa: CASSEGAHSGGANGANVLTF